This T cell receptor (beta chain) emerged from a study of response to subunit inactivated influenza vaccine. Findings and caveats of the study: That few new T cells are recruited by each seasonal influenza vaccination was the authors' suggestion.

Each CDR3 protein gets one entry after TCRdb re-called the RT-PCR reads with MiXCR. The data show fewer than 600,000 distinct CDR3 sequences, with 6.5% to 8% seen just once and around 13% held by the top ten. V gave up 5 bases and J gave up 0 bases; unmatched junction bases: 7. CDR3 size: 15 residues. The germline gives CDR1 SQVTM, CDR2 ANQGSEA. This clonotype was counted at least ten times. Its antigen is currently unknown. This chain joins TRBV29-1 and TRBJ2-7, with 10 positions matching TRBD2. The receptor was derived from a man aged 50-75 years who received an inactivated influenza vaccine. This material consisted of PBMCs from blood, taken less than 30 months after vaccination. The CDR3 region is CSVRGTSAYSYEQYF. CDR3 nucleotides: TGCAGCGTTAGGGGGACTAGCGCTTACTCCTACGAGCAGTACTTC.